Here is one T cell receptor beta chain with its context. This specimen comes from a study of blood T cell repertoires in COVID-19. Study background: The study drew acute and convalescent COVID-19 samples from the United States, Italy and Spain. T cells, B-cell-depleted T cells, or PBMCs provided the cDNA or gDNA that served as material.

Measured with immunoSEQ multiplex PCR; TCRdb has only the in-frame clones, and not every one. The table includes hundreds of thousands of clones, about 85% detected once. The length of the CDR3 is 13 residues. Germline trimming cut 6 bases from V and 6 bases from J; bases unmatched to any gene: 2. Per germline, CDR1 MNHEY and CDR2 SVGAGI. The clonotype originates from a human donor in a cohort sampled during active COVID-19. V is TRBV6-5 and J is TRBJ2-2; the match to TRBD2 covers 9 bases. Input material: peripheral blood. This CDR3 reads CASRKREAGELFF. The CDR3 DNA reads TGTGCCAGCAGGAAGCGGGAGGCCGGGGAGCTGTTTTTT.